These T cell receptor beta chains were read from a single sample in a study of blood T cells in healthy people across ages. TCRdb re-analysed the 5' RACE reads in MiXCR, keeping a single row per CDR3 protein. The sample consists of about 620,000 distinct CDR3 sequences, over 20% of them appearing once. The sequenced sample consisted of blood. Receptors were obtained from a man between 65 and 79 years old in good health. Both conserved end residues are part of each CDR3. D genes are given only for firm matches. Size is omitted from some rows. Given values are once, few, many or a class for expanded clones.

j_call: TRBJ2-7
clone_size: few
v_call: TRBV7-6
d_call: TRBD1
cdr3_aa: CASSKGQGDPEQYF
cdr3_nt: TGTGCCAGCAGCAAAGGACAGGGAGACCCCGAGCAGTACTTC

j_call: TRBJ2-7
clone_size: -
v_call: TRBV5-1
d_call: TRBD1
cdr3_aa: CASSLAGTAAYEQYF
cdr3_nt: TGCGCCAGCAGCTTGGCCGGGACAGCCGCCTACGAGCAGTACTTC

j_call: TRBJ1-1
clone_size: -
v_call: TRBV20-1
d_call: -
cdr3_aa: CSASGGEGAEAFF
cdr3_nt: TGCAGTGCTAGTGGAGGGGAGGGAGCTGAAGCTTTCTTT

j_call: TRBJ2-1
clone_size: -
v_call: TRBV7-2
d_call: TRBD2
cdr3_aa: CASSLVYGGSRYNEQFF
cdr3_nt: TGTGCCAGCAGCTTAGTCTATGGCGGGAGTAGGTACAATGAGCAGTTCTTC

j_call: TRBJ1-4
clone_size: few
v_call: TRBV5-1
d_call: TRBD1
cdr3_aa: CASSYGQATNEKLFF
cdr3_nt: TGCGCCAGCAGTTACGGACAGGCAACTAATGAAAAACTGTTTTTT

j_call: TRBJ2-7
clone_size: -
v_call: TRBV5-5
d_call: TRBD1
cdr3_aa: CASSSEDRASEQYF
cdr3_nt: TGTGCCAGCAGCTCGGAAGACAGGGCAAGCGAGCAGTACTTC

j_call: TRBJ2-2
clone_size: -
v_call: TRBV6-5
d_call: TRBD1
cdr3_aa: CASKAGQGWTGELFF
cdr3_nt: TGTGCCAGCAAGGCAGGACAGGGGTGGACCGGGGAGCTGTTTTTT

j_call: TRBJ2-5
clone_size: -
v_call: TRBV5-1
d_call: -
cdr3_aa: CASSNNRGRETQYF
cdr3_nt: TGCGCCAGCAGCAATAACCGGGGCCGGGAGACCCAGTACTTC

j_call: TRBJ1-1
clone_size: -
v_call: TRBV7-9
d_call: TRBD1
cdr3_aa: CASSLPTGIAEAFF
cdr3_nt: TGTGCCAGCAGCTTACCGACAGGGATCGCTGAAGCTTTCTTT

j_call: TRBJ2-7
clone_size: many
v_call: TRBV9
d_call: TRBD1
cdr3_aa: CASSDRDRGYEQYF
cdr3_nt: TGTGCCAGCAGCGACCGGGACAGGGGCTACGAGCAGTACTTC

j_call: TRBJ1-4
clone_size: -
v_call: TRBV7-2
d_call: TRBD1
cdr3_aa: CASSTGGAHEKLFF
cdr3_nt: TGTGCCAGCAGCACAGGGGGCGCGCATGAAAAACTGTTTTTT

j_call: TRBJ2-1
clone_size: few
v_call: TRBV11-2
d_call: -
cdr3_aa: CASSPGTLFQQFF
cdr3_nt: TGTGCCAGCAGCCCCGGGACTCTGTTCCAGCAGTTCTTC

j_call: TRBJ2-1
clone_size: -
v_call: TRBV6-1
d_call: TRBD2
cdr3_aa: CASSASGIGYNEQFF
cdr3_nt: TGTGCCAGCAGTGCTAGCGGGATAGGCTACAATGAGCAGTTCTTC

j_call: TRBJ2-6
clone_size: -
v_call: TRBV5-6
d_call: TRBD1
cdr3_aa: CASSSFGTGGNGANVLTF
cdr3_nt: TGTGCCAGCAGCTCTTTCGGGACAGGGGGCAATGGGGCCAACGTCCTGACTTTC

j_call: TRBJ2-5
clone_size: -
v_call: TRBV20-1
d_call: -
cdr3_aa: CSARVVGSGETQYF
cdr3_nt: TGCAGTGCTAGAGTCGTTGGGAGCGGAGAGACCCAGTACTTC

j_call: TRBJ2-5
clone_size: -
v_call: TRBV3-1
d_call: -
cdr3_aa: CASSQMTAQETQYF
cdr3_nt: TGTGCCAGCAGCCAAATGACAGCCCAAGAGACCCAGTACTTC

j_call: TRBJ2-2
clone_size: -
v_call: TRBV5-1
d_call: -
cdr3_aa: CASTKSGGTGELFF
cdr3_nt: TGCGCCAGCACGAAGAGTGGGGGTACCGGGGAGCTGTTTTTT

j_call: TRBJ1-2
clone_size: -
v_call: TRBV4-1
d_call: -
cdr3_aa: CASSQDQGWQRSVNYGYTF
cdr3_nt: TGCGCCAGCAGCCAAGATCAGGGGTGGCAGAGGTCGGTAAACTATGGCTACACCTTC

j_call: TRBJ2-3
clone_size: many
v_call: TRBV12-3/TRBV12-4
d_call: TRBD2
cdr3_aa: CASSLTSGSGNTQYF
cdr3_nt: TGTGCCAGCAGCCTTACTAGCGGGAGTGGTAATACGCAGTATTTT

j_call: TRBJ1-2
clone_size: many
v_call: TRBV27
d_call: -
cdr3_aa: CASKRERQANYGYTF
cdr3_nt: TGTGCCAGCAAGAGGGAGAGGCAGGCGAACTATGGCTACACCTTC

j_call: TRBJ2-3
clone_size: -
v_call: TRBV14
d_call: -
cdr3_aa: CASSPGFTDTQYF
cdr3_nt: TGTGCCAGCAGCCCAGGGTTCACAGATACGCAGTATTTT

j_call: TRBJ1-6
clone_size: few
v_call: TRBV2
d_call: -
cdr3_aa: CASSPLGPPLHF
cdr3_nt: TGTGCCAGCAGCCCTCTAGGGCCCCCCCTCCACTTT

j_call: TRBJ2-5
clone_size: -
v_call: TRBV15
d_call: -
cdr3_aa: CATSRDYTSQYF
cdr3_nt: TGTGCCACCAGCAGAGATTATACCTCCCAGTACTTC

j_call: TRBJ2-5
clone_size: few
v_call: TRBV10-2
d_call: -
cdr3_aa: CASSERYDQETQYF
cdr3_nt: TGCGCCAGCAGTGAGCGTTATGATCAAGAGACCCAGTACTTC

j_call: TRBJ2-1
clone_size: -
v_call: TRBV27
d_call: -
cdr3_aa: CASSWGRDSYNEQFF
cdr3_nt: TGTGCCAGCAGCTGGGGGCGGGACTCCTACAATGAGCAGTTCTTC

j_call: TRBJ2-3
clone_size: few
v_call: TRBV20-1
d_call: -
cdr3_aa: CSARSQGFRDTQYF
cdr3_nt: TGCAGTGCTAGATCACAGGGATTCCGGGATACGCAGTATTTT

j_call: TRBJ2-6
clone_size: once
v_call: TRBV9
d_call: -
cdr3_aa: CASSEREWGSSGANVLTF
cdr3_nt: TGTGCCAGCAGCGAAAGAGAGTGGGGCAGCTCTGGGGCCAACGTCCTGACTTTC

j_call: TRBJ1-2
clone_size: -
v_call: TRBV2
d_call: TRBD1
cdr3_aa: CASSSLTGATYYGYTF
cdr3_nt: TGTGCCAGCAGTTCTCTTACAGGGGCCACCTACTATGGCTACACCTTC

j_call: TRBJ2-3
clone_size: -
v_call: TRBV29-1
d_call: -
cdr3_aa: CSVGPSSQLTGTQYF
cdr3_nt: TGCAGCGTTGGCCCCTCTAGTCAACTCACAGGTACGCAGTATTTT

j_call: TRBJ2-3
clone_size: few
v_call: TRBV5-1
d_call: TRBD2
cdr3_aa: CASSLVRAGRDTQYF
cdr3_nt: TGCGCCAGCAGCTTGGTGAGGGCCGGGAGGGATACGCAGTATTTT

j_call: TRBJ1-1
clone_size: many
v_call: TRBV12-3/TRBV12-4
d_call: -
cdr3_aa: CASSFRQSAQGAFF
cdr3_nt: TGTGCCAGCAGTTTCCGACAGAGCGCCCAAGGAGCTTTCTTT

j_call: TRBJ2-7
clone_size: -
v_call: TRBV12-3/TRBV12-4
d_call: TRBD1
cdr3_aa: CASSTGTGGSYEQYF
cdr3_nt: TGTGCCAGCAGTACCGGGACAGGGGGCTCGTACGAGCAGTACTTC

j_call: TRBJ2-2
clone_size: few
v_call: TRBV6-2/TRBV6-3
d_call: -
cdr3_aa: CASSFVQGNTGELFF
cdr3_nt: TGTGCCAGCAGTTTCGTACAGGGGAACACCGGGGAGCTGTTTTTT

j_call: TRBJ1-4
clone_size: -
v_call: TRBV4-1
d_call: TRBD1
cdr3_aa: CASSQQTGGGEKLFF
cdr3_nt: TGCGCCAGCAGCCAACAAACAGGGGGAGGGGAAAAACTGTTTTTT

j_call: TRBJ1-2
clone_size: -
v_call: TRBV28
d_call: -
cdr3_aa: CASSLGGDATF
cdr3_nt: TGTGCCAGCAGTTTAGGGGGGGACGCGACCTTC

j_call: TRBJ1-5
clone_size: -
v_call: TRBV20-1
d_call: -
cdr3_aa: CSARSDSAHNQPQHF
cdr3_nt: TGCAGTGCTCGTTCGGACAGTGCCCACAATCAGCCCCAGCATTTT

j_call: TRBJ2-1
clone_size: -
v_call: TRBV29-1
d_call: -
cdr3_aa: CSVRDANEQFF
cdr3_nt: TGCAGCGTGAGGGACGCCAATGAGCAGTTCTTC

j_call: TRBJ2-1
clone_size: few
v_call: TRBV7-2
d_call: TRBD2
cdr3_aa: CASSLLGTSGFGAYNEQFF
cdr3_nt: TGTGCCAGCAGCTTACTCGGGACTAGCGGCTTTGGCGCCTACAATGAGCAGTTCTTC

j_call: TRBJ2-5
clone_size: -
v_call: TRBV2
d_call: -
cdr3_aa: CASSDKRTYQETQYF
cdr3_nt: TGTGCCAGCAGTGATAAGCGGACGTACCAAGAGACCCAGTACTTC

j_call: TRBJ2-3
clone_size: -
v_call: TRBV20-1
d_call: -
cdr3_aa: CSARAWTSTDTQYF
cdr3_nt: TGCAGTGCTAGAGCTTGGACTAGCACAGATACGCAGTATTTT

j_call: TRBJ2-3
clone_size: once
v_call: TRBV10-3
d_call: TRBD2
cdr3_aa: CAIGEPGGSDTQYF
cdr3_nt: TGTGCCATCGGCGAACCGGGAGGCTCAGATACGCAGTATTTT

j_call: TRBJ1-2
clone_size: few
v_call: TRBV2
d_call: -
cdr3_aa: CASTGVSRDGYTF
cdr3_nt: TGTGCCAGCACAGGGGTTAGTAGGGATGGCTACACCTTC

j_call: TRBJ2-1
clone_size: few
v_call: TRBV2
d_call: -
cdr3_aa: CASSEGREPLYNEQFF
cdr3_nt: TGTGCCAGCAGTGAAGGGCGGGAACCCCTCTACAATGAGCAGTTCTTC

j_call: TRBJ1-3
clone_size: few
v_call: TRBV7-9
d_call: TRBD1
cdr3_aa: CASSSPTGVFGNTIYF
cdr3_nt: TGTGCCAGCAGCTCTCCGACAGGGGTGTTTGGAAACACCATATATTTT

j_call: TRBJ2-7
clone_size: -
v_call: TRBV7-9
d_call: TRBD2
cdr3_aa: CASSNGLAGGVSYEQYF
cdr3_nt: TGTGCCAGCAGCAACGGACTAGCGGGAGGCGTTAGCTACGAGCAGTACTTC

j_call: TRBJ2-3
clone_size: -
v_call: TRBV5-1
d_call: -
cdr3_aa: CASSLGDQATQYF
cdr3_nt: TGCGCCAGCAGCTTGGGGGACCAGGCTACGCAGTATTTT

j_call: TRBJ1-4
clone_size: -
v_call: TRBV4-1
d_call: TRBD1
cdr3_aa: CASSPTGMTEKLFF
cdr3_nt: TGCGCCAGCAGCCCGACAGGGATGACAGAAAAACTGTTTTTT

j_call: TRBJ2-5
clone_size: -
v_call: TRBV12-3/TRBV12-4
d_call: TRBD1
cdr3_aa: CASSSGQAPQYF
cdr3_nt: TGTGCCAGCAGTTCAGGACAGGCCCCCCAGTACTTC

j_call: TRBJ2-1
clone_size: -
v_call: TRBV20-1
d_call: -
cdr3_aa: CRASGQANEQFF
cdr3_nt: TGCCGTGCTAGTGGGCAGGCCAATGAGCAGTTCTTC

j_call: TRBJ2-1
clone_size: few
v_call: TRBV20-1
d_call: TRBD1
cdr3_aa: CSAAPRGRAYNNEQFF
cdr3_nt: TGCAGTGCTGCCCCGAGGGGGCGGGCGTACAACAATGAGCAGTTCTTC

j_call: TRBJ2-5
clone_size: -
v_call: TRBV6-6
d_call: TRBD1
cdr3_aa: CASSPTGVEETQYF
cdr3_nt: TGTGCCAGCAGCCCAACAGGGGTCGAAGAGACCCAGTACTTC

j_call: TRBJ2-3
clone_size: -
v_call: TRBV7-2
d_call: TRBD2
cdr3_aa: CASSLTSLADTQYF
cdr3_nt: TGTGCCAGCAGCCTGACTAGCCTCGCAGATACGCAGTATTTT

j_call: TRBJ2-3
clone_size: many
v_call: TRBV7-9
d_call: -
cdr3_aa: CASSLAGVGTDTQYF
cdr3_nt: TGTGCCAGCAGCTTAGCGGGAGTCGGCACAGATACGCAGTATTTT

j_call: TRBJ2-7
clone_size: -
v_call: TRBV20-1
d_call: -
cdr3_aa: CSASFPGAYEQYF
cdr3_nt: TGCAGTGCTAGTTTCCCGGGGGCCTACGAGCAGTACTTC

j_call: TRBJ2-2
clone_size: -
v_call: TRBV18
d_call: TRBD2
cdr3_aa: CASSRGLATNTGELFF
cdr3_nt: TGTGCCAGCTCACGGGGACTAGCAACGAACACCGGGGAGCTGTTTTTT